This section outlines one T cell receptor (beta chain) sequence together with its context. The antigen remains undetermined. DNA was extracted from around 1-9.1 million thawed cryopreserved PBMC. Samples were assayed with immunoSEQ v3.0 at survey level. Method: immunoSEQ multiplex PCR; TCRdb's copy keeps in-frame clones and lacks some. Here the sample spans fewer than 25,000 clones, around 80% being singletons. The CDR3 runs to 16 residues. V gave up 1 base and J gave up 2 bases, with 12 bases separating them. Germline CDR1 LNHDA, CDR2 SQIVND (reference sequence). The entry originates in a study of long-term antiretroviral therapy in people with HIV. Study-wide results and caveats: HIV repertoires showed narrower CDR3 length ranges than controls. Patients on ART gained diversity, which nonetheless stayed below transplant donor controls. Clonal populations expanded prior to ART predominated within the repertoire at all time points.

The rearrangement joins TRBV19 to TRBJ1-5; D is unclear. This sample comprised unsorted PBMCs, obtained 0.1 years before starting antiretroviral therapy. The sequence was collected from a man younger than 30 with HIV. The CDR3, as DNA: TGTGCCAGTAGTATAGCTGAGGGAATGCGCAATCAGCCCCAGCATTTT. Encoded protein: CASSIAEGMRNQPQHF.